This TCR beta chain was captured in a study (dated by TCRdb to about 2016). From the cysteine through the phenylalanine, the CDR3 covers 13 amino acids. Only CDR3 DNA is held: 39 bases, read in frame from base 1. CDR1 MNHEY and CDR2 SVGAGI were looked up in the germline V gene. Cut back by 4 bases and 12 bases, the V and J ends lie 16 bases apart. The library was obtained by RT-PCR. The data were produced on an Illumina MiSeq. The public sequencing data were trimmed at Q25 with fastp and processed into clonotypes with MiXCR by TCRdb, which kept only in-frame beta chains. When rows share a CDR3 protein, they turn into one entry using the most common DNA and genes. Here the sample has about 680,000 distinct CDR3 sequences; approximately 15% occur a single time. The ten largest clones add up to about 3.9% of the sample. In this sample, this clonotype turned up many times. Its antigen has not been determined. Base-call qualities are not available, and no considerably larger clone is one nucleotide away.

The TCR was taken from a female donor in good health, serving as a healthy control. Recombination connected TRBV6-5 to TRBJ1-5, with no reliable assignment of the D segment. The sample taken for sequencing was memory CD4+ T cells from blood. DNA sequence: TGTGCCAGCAGTTTCCCCGGAGAATCCTACCAGCATTTT. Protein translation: CASSFPGESYQHF.